Listed here are 13 T cell receptor beta chains from one sample, sequenced in a study of human T cells and chemical hapten exposure. Described time point: healthy volunteer bleed at 6 weeks. Unfractionated whole blood was the source from which total RNA was extracted. MiXCR was run by TCRdb on the RACE reads, yielding one entry per CDR3 protein. The sample holds fewer than 85,000 distinct CDR3 sequences, 7% to 9% seen once. The sequenced sample was whole blood. These receptors were collected from a male donor in good health. Some clones in this sample may be carry-over from other donors' samples.

This clonotype has just a few counts. CDR3 amino acids: CSGQGHLTGELFF. Here the CDR3 DNA reads TGCAGCGGGCAGGGACACCTCACCGGGGAGCTGTTTTTT. The V call is TRBV29-1, the J call TRBJ2-2; maybe TRBD1 (6 bases). This CDR3 contains 13 residues. With 7 bases removed from V and 4 bases from J, the gap between germline ends came to 13 bases. Germline V gene lookup returns CDR1 SQVTM and CDR2 ANQGSEA.

The chain carries TRBV5-4 and TRBJ1-4, with D perhaps matching TRBD1 (5 bases). Trimming took off 5 bases at V and 3 bases at J, with 11 bases between the two ends. The CDR3 extends over 14 amino acids. Germline V gives CDR1 SGHNT, CDR2 YYREEE (reference sequence). The CDR3 sequence is CASRGRTANEKLFF. In DNA form, the CDR3 reads TGTGCCAGCAGGGGGCGGACCGCTAATGAAAAACTGTTTTTT.

This chain uses TRBV10-3 with TRBJ1-1; the D gene is possibly TRBD1 (6 bases). CDR3 size: 13 residues. Germline V gene lookup returns CDR1 ENHRY and CDR2 SYGVKD. V shed 9 bases and J shed 4 bases, with 15 bases lying between them. Written as DNA, the CDR3 is TGTGCCATTGCAGGGGAGCCGGGCACTGAAGCTTTCTTT. As protein: CAIAGEPGTEAFF.

This clonotype was seen a handful of times. The gene calls are TRBV9 and TRBJ2-3; 11 nucleotides line up with TRBD2. This CDR3 contains 16 residues. Germline CDR1 reads SGDLS; CDR2 reads YYNGEE. V gave up 4 bases and J gave up 2 bases; unmatched junction bases: 6. This CDR3 is CASSFLAGGPTDTQYF. The CDR3 DNA reads as TGTGCCAGCAGCTTCTTAGCGGGAGGGCCCACAGATACGCAGTATTTT.

The rearrangement joins TRBV20-1 to TRBJ1-5; D is undetermined. Germline V CDR1 and CDR2: DFQATT, SNEGSKA (reference sequence). The CDR3 has 12 residues. V was clipped by 4 bases and J by 0 bases, with 4 bases between them. The CDR3 spells CSATHSNQPQHF. In nucleotides, the CDR3 is TGCAGTGCTACACATAGCAATCAGCCCCAGCATTTT.

This CDR3 is CSARDLDREFYGYTF. DNA of the CDR3: TGCAGTGCTAGAGATCTGGACAGGGAATTCTATGGCTACACCTTC. The chain joins TRBV20-1 to TRBJ1-2, with TRBD1 identical over 8 bases. J lost 4 bases, V lost 0 bases, and 7 bases had no gene match. The CDR3 has 15 residues. The germline V gene encodes CDR1 DFQATT and CDR2 SNEGSKA (reference sequence).

V is TRBV18 and J is TRBJ2-7, with TRBD1 identical over 7 bases. The CDR3 sequence is 17 residues long. Germline-derived CDR1 and CDR2 are KGHSH and LQKENI. Trimming took 4 bases from V and 0 from J; bases not matched to a gene: 12. The chain's CDR3 is CASSQGTGTASSYEQYF. CDR3 DNA sequence: TGTGCCAGCTCACAAGGGACCGGGACAGCAAGCTCCTACGAGCAGTACTTC.

V usage is TRBV5-1 and J usage is TRBJ1-1; D is possibly TRBD1 (5 bases). From germline, CDR1 is SGHRS and CDR2 YFSETQ. The CDR3 has 14 residues. The V gene lost 9 bases and the J gene lost 1 base, with 16 bases spanning the gap. CDR3 DNA sequence: TGCGCCACCGCTCCGGGGACCCAGAACACTGAAGCTTTCTTT. Its protein product is CATAPGTQNTEAFF.

The table lists this clonotype with many counts. The chain couples TRBV5-1 to TRBJ2-3, with 13 bases that match TRBD2. The CDR3 has 16 residues. Per the germline V gene, CDR1 is SGHRS and CDR2 is YFSETQ. V lost 1 base and J lost 4; bases outside the gene matches: 3. CDR3 coding DNA: TGCGCCAGCAGCTTGAGGACTAGCGGGAGTTCAGATACGCAGTATTTT. Protein sequence: CASSLRTSGSSDTQYF.

The table lists this clonotype with a few counts. The rearrangement uses TRBV6-6 and TRBJ1-1, with D hard to call. Per the germline V gene, CDR1 is MNHNY and CDR2 is SVGAGI (reference sequence). This CDR3 has 14 amino acids. V was trimmed by 0 bases and J by 4 bases, leaving 9 bases between them. CDR3 nucleotides: TGTGCCAGCAGTTACTCGATGGTTGGCACTGAAGCTTTCTTT. Protein product: CASSYSMVGTEAFF.

The chain links TRBV21-1 to TRBJ1-2. TRBV21-1 is tagged as a pseudogene. The CDR3 is made up of 12 amino acids. CDR3 region: CASSSSNYGYTF. As DNA, the CDR3 is TGTGCCAGCAGCAGTTCCAACTATGGCTACACCTTC.

At least ten counts were recorded for this clonotype. The gene calls are TRBV7-9 and TRBJ2-3; no definite D call. The CDR3 has 14 residues. With 4 bases removed from V and 6 bases from J, the gap between germline ends came to 14 bases. Germline V gives CDR1 SEHNR, CDR2 FQNEAQ (reference sequence). In nucleotides, the CDR3 is TGTGCCAGCAGCTCGGACCGCCGAGAGGATACGCAGTATTTT. This encodes CASSSDRREDTQYF.

This clonotype was detected a few times. The gene calls are TRBV5-1 and TRBJ1-1; weak D call: TRBD1 (6 bases). The CDR3 sequence is 10 residues long. The germline V and J ends were trimmed by 10 bases and 4 bases, with 8 bases remaining between them. Germline assignment: CDR1 SGHRS and CDR2 YFSETQ. This CDR3 reads CAARGTEAFF. The CDR3 region has the DNA TGCGCCGCCAGGGGCACTGAAGCTTTCTTT.